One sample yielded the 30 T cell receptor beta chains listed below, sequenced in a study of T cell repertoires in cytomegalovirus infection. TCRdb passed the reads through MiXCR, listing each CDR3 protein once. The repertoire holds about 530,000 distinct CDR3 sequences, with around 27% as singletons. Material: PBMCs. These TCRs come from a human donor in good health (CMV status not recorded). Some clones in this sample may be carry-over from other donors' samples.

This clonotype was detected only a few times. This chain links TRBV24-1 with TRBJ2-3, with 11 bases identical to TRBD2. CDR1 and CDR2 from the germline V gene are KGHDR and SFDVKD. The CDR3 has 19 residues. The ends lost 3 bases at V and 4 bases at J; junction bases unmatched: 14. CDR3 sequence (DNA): TGTGCCACCAGTGATGGTCTGAGTACTAGCGGGAGTCAGGCAGATACGCAGTATTTT. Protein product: CATSDGLSTSGSQADTQYF.

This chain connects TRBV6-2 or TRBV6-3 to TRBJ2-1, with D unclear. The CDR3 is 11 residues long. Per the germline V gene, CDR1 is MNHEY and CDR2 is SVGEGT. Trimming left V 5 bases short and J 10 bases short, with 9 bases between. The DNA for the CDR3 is TGTGCCAGCAGTCCGGCCTTAGAGCAGTTCTTC. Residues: CASSPALEQFF.

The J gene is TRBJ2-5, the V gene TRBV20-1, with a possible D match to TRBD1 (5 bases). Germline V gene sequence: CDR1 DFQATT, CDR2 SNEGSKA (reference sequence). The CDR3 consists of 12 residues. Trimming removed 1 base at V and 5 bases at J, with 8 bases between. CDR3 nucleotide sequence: TGCAGTGCTAGAGTCAGGGCCGAGACCCAGTACTTC. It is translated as CSARVRAETQYF.

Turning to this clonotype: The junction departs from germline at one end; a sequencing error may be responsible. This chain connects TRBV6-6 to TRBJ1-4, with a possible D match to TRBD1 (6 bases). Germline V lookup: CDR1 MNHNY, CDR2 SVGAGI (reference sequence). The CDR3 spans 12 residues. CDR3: CASSFWRDIRLF. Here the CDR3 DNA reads TGTGCCAGCAGTTTCTGGCGGGACATTCGGCTTTTT.

The DNA of the CDR3 is TGTGCCAGCAGCGATGTAGCGGGACTAGCCGCCGGGGAGCTGTTTTTT. Amino acid sequence: CASSDVAGLAAGELFF. J is TRBJ2-2 and V is TRBV7-9, with 9 bases lining up with TRBD2. Germline V gene lookup returns CDR1 SEHNR and CDR2 FQNEAQ (reference sequence). The CDR3 is made up of 16 amino acids. J gave up 6 bases and V 5 bases, and 10 bases lay outside the gene matches.

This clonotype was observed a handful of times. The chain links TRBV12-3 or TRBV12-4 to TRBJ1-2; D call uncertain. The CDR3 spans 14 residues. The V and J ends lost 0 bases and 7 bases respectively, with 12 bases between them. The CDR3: CASSLAPGSVGYTF. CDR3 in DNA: TGTGCCAGCAGTTTAGCGCCGGGGTCTGTTGGCTACACCTTC.

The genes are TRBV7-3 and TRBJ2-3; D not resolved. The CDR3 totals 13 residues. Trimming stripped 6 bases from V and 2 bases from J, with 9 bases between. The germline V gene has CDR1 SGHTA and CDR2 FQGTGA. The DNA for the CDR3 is TGTGCCAGCAGGGCATCGGCCACAGATACGCAGTATTTT. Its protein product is CASRASATDTQYF.

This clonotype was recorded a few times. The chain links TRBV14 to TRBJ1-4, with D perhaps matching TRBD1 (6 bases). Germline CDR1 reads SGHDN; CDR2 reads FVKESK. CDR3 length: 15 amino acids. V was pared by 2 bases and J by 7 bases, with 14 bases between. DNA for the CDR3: TGTGCCAGCAGCCAAACCGGGGGCGGGGTTGAAAAACTGTTTTTT. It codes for CASSQTGGGVEKLFF.

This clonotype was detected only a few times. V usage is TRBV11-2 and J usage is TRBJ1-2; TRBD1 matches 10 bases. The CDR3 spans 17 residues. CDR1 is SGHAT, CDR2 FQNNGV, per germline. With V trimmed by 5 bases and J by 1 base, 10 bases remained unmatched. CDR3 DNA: TGTGCCAGCAGCCCCGGACAGGGGGACGACGTTAACTATGGCTACACCTTC. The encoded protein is CASSPGQGDDVNYGYTF.

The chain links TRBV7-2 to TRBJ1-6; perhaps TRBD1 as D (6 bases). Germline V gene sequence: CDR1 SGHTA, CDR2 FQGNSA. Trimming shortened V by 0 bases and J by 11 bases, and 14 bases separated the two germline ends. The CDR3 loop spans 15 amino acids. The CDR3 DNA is TGTGCCAGCAGCTTAGCCGAACAGGGCACAGCACCCCTCCACTTT. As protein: CASSLAEQGTAPLHF.

CDR3 protein: CASSYSPYSTDTQYF. In nucleotides, the CDR3 is TGTGCCAGCAGTTACTCGCCATACAGCACAGATACGCAGTATTTT. The chain has TRBV6-5 and TRBJ2-3; D unresolved. V lost 0 bases to trimming and J lost 0 bases, with 7 bases between them. Germline assignment: CDR1 MNHEY and CDR2 SVGAGI. The CDR3 is 15 amino acids.

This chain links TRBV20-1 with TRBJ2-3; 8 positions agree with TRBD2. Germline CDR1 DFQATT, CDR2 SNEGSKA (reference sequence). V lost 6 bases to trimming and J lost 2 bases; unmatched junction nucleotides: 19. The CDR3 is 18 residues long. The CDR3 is CSAQRARGREEYTDTQYF. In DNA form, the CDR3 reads TGCAGTGCCCAAAGGGCTCGGGGGCGGGAGGAATACACAGATACGCAGTATTTT.

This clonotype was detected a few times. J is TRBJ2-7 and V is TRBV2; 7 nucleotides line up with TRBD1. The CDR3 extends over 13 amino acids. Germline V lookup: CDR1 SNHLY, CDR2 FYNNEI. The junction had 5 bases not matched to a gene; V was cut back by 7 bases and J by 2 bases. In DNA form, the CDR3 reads TGTGCCAGCACCCGGACAGGACCCTACGAGCAGTACTTC. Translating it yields CASTRTGPYEQYF.

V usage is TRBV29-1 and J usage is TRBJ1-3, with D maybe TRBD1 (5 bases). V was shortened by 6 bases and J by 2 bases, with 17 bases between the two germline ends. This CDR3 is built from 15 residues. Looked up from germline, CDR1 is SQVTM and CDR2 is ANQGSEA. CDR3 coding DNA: TGCAGCGTGCCCTCCCCCACGGGGGCTGGAAACACCATATATTTT. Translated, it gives CSVPSPTGAGNTIYF.

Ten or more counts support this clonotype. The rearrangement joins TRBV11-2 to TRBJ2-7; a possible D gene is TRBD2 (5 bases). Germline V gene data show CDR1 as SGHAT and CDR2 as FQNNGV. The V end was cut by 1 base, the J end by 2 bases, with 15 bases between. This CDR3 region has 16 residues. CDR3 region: CASSLAVQLGTYEQYF. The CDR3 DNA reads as TGTGCCAGCAGCTTAGCGGTCCAACTAGGTACCTACGAGCAGTACTTC.

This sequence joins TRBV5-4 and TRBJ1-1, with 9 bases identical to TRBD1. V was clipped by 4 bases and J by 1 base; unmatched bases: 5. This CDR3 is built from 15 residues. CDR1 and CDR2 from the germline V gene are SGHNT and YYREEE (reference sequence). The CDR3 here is CASSPGTGTNTEAFF. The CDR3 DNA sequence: TGTGCCAGCAGCCCAGGGACAGGGACGAACACTGAAGCTTTCTTT.

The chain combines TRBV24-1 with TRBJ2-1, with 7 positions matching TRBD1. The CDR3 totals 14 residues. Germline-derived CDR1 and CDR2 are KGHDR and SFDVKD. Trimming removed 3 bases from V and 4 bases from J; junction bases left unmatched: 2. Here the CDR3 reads CATSDRDSYNEQFF. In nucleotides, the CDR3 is TGTGCCACCAGTGATCGGGACAGTTACAATGAGCAGTTCTTC.

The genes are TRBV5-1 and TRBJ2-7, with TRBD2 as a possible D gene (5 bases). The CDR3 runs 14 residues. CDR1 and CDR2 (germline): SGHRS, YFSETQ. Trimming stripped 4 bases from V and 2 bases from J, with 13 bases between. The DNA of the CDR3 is TGCGCCAGCAGCACCTCCGGAGGAACCTACGAGCAGTACTTC. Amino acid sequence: CASSTSGGTYEQYF.

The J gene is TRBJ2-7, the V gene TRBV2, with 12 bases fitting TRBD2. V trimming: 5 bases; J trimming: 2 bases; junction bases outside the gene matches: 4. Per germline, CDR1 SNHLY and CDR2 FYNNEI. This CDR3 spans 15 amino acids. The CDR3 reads CASSRRLAGAYEQYV. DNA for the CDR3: TGTGCCAGCAGTCGACGACTAGCGGGAGCCTACGAGCAGTACGTC.

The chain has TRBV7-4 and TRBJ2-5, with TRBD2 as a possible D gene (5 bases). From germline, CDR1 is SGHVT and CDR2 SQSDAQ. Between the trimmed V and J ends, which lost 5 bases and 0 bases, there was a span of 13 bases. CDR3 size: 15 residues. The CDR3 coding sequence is TGTGCCAGCAGCCCCGGACTGAGTTACCAAGAGACCCAGTACTTC. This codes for CASSPGLSYQETQYF. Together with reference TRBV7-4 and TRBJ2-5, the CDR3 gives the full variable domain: GAGVSQSPRYKVAKRGRDVALRCDSISGHVTLYWYRQTLGQGSEVLTYSQSDAQRDKSGRPSGRFSAERPERSVSTLKIQRTEQGDSAVYLCASSPGLSYQETQYFGPGTRLLVL.

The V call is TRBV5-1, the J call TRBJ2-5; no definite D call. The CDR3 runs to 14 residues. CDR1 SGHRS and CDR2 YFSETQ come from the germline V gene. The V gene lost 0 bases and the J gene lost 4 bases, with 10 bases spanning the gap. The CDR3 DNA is TGCGCCAGCAGCTTGGCCCCACCGGTAGAGACCCAGTACTTC. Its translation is CASSLAPPVETQYF.

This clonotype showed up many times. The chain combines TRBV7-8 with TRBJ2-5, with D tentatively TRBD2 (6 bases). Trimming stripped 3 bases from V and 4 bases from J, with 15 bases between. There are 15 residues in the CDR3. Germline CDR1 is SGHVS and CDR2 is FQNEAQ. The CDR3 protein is CASSLVGGVGETQYF. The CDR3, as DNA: TGTGCCAGCAGCTTGGTGGGGGGAGTTGGAGAGACCCAGTACTTC.

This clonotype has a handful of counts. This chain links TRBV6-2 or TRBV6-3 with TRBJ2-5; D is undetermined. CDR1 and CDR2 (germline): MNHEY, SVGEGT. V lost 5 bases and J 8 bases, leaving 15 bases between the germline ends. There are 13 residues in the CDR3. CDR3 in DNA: TGTGCCAGCAGTAAGGTCCCTATGAAAACCCAGTACTTC. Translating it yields CASSKVPMKTQYF.

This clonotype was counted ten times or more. CDR3 DNA sequence: TGTGCCAGCAGGAAAGGGGGGGCCTACGAGCAGTACGTC. Translation gives CASRKGGAYEQYV. The rearrangement joins TRBV28 to TRBJ2-7; D possibly corresponds to TRBD2 (7 bases). The CDR3 sequence is 13 residues long. The germline V gene encodes CDR1 MDHEN and CDR2 SYDVKM. The ends were cut back, 6 bases at V and 2 bases at J, with 11 bases in the middle.

The CDR3: CASSAGTEGLEQYF. As DNA, the CDR3 is TGTGCCAGCAGCGCCGGGACAGAGGGGCTCGAGCAGTACTTC. The chain joins TRBV9 to TRBJ2-7, with TRBD1 matching 7 bases. The ends lost 3 bases at V and 6 bases at J; junction bases unmatched: 9. The germline V gene has CDR1 SGDLS and CDR2 YYNGEE. The CDR3 has 14 residues.

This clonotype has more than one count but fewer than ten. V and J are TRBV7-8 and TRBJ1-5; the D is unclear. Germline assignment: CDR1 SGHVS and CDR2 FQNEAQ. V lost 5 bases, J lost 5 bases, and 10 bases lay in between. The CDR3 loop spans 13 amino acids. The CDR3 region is CASSPNRYQPQHF. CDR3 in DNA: TGTGCCAGCAGCCCGAACAGATATCAGCCCCAGCATTTT. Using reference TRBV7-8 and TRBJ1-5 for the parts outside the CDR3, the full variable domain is GAGVSQSPRYKVAKRGQDVALRCDPISGHVSLFWYQQALGQGPEFLTYFQNEAQLDKSGLPSDRFFAERPEGSVSTLKIQRTQQEDSAVYLCASSPNRYQPQHFGDGTRLSIL.

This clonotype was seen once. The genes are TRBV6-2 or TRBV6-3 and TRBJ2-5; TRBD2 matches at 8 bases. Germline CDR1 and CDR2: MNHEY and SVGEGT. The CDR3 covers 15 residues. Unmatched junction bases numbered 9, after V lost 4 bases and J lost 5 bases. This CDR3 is CASSFGGAGVETQYF. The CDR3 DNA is TGTGCCAGCAGTTTCGGTGGAGCGGGAGTGGAGACCCAGTACTTC.

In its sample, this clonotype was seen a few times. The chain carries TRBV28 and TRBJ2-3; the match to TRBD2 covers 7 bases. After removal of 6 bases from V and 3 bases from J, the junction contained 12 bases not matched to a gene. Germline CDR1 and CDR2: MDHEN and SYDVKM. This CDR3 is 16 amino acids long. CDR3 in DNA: TGTGCCAGCAGCTCCCCTGGTGCGGGGGATACAGATACGCAGTATTTT. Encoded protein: CASSSPGAGDTDTQYF.

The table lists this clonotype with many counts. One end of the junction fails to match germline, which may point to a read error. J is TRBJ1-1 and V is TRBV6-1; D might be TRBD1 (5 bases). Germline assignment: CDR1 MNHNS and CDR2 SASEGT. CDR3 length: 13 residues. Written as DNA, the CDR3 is TGTGCCAGCAGTAGGGACGGACCACCCCCAGGCGTCTTT. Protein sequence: CASSRDGPPPGVF.

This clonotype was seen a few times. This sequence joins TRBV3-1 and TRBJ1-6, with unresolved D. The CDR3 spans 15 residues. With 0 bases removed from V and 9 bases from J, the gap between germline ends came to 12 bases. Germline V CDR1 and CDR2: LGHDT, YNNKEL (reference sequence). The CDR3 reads CASSQDGRAASPLHF. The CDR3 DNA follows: TGTGCCAGCAGCCAAGATGGAAGGGCTGCTTCACCCCTCCACTTT.